This record covers a single TCR beta chain. In the source study's methods: For nucleated cells, counts were estimated from reference gene primer amplification. The data were produced by immunoSEQ multiplex PCR, yet TCRdb's version contains in-frame clones alone and is incomplete. For V, J and clone size, that table is used; D and trimming come from the DNA. Of 250,000 to 300,000 clones listed, about 90% are singletons. CDR1 is LGHDT, CDR2 YNNKEL, per germline (reference sequence). The CDR3 has 14 amino acids. V was cut by 4 bases and J by 2 bases, with 10 bases left in between. This sample was taken from a study of blood T cell repertoires in COVID-19. Study details: From T cells, B-cell-depleted T cells, or PBMCs came the material, which was cDNA or gDNA.

The Seattle patients, enrolled during active infection, were followed longitudinally. The receptor was derived from a woman between 50 and 59 years old with COVID-19, enrolled during active disease. What was sequenced was peripheral blood. The rearrangement links TRBV3-1 (or the pseudogene TRBV3-2) to TRBJ2-3; D not certain. The CDR3 loop reads CASSPYEVTDTQYF. Written as DNA, the CDR3 is TGTGCCAGCAGCCCGTATGAGGTCACAGATACGCAGTATTTT.